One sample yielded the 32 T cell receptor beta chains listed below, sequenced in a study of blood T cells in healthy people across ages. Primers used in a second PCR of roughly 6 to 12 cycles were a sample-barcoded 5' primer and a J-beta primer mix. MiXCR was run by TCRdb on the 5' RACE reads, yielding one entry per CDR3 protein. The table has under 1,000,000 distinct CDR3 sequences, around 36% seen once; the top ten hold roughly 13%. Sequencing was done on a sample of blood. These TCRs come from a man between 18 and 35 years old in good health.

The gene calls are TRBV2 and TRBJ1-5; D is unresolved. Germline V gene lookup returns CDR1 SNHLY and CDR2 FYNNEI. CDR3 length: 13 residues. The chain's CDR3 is CALGRESNQPQHF. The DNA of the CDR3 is TGTGCGCTGGGGAGGGAGAGCAATCAGCCCCAGCATTTT. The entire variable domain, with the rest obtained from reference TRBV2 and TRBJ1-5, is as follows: EPEVTQTPSHQVTQMGQEVILRCVPISNHLYFYWYRQILGQKVEFLVSFYNNEISEKSEIFDDQFSVERPDGSNFTLKIRSTKLEDSAMYFCALGRESNQPQHFGDGTRLSIL.

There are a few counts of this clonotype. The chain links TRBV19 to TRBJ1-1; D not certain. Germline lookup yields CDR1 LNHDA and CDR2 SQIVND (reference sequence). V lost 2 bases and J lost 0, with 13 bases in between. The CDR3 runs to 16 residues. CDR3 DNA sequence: TGTGCCAGTAGTATATCAAAGGCAGAAATGAACACTGAAGCTTTCTTT. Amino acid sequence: CASSISKAEMNTEAFF.

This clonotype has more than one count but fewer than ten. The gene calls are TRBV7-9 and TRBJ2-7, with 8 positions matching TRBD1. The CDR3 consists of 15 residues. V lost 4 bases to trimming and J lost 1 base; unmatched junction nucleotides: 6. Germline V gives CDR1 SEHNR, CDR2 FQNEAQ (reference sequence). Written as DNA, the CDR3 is TGTGCCAGCAGCTCTGGACAGGGCTGGTCCTACGAGCAGTACTTC. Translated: CASSSGQGWSYEQYF.

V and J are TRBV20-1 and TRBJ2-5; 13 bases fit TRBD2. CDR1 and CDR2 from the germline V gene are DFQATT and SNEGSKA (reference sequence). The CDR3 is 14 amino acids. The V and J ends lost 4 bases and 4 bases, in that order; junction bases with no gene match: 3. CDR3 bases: TGCAGTGCTACAGGACTAGCGGGAGTAGAGACCCAGTACTTC. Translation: CSATGLAGVETQYF.

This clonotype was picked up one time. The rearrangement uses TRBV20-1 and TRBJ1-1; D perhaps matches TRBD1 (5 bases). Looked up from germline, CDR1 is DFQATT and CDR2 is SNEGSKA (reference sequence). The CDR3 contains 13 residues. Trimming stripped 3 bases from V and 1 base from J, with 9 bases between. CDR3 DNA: TGCAGTGCTAGCGGGGCGGCGAACACTGAAGCTTTCTTT. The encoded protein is CSASGAANTEAFF.

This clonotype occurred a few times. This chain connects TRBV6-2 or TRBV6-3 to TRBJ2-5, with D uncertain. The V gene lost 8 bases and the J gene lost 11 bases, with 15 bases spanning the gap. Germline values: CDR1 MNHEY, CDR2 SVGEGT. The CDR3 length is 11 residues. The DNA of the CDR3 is TGTGCCAGCGCAATAGGGTATGAGCAGTACTTC. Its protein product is CASAIGYEQYF.

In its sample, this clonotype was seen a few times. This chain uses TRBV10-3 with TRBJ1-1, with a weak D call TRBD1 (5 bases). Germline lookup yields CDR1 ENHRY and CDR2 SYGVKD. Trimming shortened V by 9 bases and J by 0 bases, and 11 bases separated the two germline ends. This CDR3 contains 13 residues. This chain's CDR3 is CAIEGILNTEAFF. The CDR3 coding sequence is TGTGCCATAGAGGGGATATTGAACACTGAAGCTTTCTTT.

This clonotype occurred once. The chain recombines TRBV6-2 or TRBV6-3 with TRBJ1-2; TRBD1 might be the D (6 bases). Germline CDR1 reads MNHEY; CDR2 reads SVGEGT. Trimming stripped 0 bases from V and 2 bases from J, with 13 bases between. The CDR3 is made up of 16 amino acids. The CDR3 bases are TGTGCCAGCAGTTACTCGATGGAAAGGGGGAACTATGGCTACACCTTC. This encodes CASSYSMERGNYGYTF.

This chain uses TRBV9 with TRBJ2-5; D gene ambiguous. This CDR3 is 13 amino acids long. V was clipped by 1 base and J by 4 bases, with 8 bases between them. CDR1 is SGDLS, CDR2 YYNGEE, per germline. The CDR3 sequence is CASSVMVGETQYF. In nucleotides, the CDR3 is TGTGCCAGCAGCGTAATGGTGGGAGAGACCCAGTACTTC.

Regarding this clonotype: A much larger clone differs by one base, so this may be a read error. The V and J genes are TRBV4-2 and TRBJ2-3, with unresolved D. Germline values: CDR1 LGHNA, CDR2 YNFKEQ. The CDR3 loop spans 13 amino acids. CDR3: CAGSQDWADTQYF. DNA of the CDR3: TGTGCCGGCAGCCAAGATTGGGCAGATACGCAGTATTTT.

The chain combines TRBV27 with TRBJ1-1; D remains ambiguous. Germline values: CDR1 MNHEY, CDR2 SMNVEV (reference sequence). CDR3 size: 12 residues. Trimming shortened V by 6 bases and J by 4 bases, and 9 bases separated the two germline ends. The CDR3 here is CASSSALTEAFF. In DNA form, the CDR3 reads TGTGCCAGCAGCTCAGCTCTCACTGAAGCTTTCTTT.

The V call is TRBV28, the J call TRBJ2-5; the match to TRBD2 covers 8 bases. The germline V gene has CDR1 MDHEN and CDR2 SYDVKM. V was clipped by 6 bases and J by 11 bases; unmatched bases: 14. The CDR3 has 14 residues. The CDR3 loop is CASRTGGPYNEQYF. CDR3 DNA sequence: TGTGCCAGCAGGACGGGGGGGCCCTACAATGAGCAGTACTTC.

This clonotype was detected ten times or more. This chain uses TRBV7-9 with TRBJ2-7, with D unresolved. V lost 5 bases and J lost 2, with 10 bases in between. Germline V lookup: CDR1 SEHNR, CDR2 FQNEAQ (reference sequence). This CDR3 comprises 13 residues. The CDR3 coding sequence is TGTGCCAGCAGCCCCCTTCGGACCTACGAGCAGTACTTC. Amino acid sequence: CASSPLRTYEQYF.

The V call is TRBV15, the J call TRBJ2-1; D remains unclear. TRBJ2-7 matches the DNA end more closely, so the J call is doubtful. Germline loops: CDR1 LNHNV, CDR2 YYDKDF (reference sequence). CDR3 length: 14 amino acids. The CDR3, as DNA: TGTGCCACCAGCAGGTCGGACGATTTAAATGAGCAGTACTTC. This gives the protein CATSRSDDLNEQYF.

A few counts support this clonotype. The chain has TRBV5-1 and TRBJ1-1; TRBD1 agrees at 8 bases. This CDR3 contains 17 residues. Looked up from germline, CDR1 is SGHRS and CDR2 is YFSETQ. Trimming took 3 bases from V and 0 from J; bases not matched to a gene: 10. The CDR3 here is CASSSRYGRGLNTEAFF. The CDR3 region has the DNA TGCGCCAGCAGCTCCAGGTACGGCAGGGGGCTGAACACTGAAGCTTTCTTT. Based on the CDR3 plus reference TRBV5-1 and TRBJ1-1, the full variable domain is KAGVTQTPRYLIKTRGQQVTLSCSPISGHRSVSWYQQTPGQGLQFLFEYFSETQRNKGNFPGRFSGRQFSNSRSEMNVSTLELGDSALYLCASSSRYGRGLNTEAFFGQGTRLTVV.

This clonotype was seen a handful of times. The CDR3 protein is CSVEPPGTDTQYF. The CDR3 nucleotides are TGCAGCGTTGAACCCCCTGGCACAGATACGCAGTATTTT. The chain carries TRBV29-1 and TRBJ2-3; D gene uncertain. V lost 2 bases to trimming and J lost 1 base, with 7 bases between them. There are 13 residues in the CDR3. The germline V gene has CDR1 SQVTM and CDR2 ANQGSEA.

DNA of the CDR3: TGTGCCAGCGCAAGGGGACCTGCCTACGAGCAGTACTTC. Translated, it gives CASARGPAYEQYF. The V gene is TRBV6-5, the J gene TRBJ2-7; either TRBD1 or TRBD2 may supply D (5 bases each). V gave up 8 bases and J gave up 2 bases, with 13 bases separating them. Germline CDR1 is MNHEY and CDR2 is SVGAGI. CDR3 length: 13 amino acids.

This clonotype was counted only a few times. The chain's CDR3 is CASAIGYEKLFF. Here the CDR3 DNA reads TGTGCTAGTGCCATTGGGTATGAAAAACTGTTTTTT. V gene TRBV12-5 combines with J gene TRBJ1-4; D ambiguous. The CDR3 sequence is 12 residues long. V was pared by 7 bases and J by 6 bases, with 9 bases between. Germline CDR1 is LGHNT and CDR2 is FRNRAP. Full variable domain (outside the CDR3, taken from reference TRBV12-5 and TRBJ1-4): DARVTQTPRHKVTEMGQEVTMRCQPILGHNTVFWYRQTMMQGLELLAYFRNRAPLDDSGMPKDRFSAEMPDATLATLKIQPSEPRDSAVYFCASAIGYEKLFFGSGTQLSVL.

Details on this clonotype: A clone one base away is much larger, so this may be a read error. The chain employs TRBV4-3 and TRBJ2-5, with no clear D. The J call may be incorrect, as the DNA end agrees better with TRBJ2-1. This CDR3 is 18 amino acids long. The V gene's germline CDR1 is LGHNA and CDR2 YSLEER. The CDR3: CASSQDVTTTLAQETQFF. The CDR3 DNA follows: TGCGCCAGCAGCCAAGATGTGACCACAACATTGGCACAAGAGACCCAGTTCTTC.

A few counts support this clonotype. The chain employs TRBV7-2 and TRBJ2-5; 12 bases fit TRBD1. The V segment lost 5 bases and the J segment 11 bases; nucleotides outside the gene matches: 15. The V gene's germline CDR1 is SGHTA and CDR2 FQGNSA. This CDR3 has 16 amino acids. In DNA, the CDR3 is TGTGCCAGCAGCACCCTACTGGGACAGGGGGCGAGGGAGCAGTACTTC. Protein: CASSTLLGQGAREQYF.

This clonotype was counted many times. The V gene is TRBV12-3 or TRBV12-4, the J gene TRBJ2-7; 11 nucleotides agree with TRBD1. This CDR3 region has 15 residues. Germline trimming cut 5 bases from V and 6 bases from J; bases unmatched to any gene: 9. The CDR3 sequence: CASSRGQGGFSEQYF. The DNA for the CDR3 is TGTGCCAGCAGTAGGGGACAGGGGGGATTTTCCGAGCAGTACTTC.

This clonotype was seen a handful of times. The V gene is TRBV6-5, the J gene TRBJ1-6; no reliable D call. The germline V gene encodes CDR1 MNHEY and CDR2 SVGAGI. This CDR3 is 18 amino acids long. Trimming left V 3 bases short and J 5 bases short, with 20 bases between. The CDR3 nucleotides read TGTGCCAGCAGTTATTTCGGCATCTTTCCCAGAAATAATTCACCCCTCCACTTT. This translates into CASSYFGIFPRNNSPLHF.

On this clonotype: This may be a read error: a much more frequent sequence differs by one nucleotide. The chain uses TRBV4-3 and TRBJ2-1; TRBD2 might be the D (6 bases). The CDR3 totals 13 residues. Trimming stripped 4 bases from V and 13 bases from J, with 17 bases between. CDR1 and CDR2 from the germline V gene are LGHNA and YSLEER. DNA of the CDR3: TGCGCCAGCAGCCCCTCGTGGGAGGAGACCCAGTTCTTC. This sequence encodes CASSPSWEETQFF.

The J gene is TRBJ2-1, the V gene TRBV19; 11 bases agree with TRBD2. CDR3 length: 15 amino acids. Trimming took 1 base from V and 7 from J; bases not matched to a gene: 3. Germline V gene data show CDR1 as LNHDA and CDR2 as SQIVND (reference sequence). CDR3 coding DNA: TGTGCCAGTAGTATAGGGGCTAGCGGGGGGAATGAGCAGTTCTTC. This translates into CASSIGASGGNEQFF.

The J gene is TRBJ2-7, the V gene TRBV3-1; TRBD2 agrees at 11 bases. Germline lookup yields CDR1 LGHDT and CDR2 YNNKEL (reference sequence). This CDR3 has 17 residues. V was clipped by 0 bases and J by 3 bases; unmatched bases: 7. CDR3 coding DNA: TGTGCCAGCAGCCAAGATTCGGGACTAGCGGAGCACTACGAGCAGTACTTC. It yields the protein CASSQDSGLAEHYEQYF.

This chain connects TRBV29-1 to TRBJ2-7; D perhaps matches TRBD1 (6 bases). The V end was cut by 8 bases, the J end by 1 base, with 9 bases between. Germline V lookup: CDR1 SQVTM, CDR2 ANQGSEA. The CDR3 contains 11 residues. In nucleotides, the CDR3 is TGCAGCCCAGACAGGTCCTACGAGCAGTACTTC. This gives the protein CSPDRSYEQYF.

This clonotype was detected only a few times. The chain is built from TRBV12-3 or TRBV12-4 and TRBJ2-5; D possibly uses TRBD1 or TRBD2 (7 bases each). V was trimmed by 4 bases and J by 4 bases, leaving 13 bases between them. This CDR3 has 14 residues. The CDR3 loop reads CASSSTGRAETQYF. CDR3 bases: TGTGCCAGCAGTTCGACAGGGAGGGCAGAGACCCAGTACTTC.

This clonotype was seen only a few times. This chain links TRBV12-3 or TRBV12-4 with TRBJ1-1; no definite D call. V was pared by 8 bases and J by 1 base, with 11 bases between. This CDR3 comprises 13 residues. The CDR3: CASSGGKNTEAFF. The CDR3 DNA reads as TGTGCCAGCTCCGGAGGGAAGAACACTGAAGCTTTCTTT.

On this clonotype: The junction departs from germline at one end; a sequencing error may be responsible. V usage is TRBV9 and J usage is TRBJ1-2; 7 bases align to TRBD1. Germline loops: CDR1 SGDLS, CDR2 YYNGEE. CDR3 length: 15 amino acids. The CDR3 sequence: CTSSAGDSLNYGYTF. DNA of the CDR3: TGTACCAGCAGCGCCGGGGACAGCCTTAACTATGGCTACACCTTC.

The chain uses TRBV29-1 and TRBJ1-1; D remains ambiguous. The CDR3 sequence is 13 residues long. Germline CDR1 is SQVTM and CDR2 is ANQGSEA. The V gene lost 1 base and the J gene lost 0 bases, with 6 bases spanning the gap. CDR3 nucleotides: TGCAGCGTTGAAGCCCAATTGAACACTGAAGCTTTCTTT. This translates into CSVEAQLNTEAFF.

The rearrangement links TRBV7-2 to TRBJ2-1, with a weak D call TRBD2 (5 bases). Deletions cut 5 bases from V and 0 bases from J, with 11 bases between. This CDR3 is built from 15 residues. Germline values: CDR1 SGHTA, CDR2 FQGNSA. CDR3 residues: CASSRDRSSYNEQFF. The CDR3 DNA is TGTGCCAGCAGCCGGGATCGGAGCTCCTACAATGAGCAGTTCTTC. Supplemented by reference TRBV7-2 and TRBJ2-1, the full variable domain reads GAGVSQSPSNKVTEKGKDVELRCDPISGHTALYWYRQSLGQGLEFLIYFQGNSAPDKSGLPSDRFSAERTGGSVSTLTIQRTQQEDSAVYLCASSRDRSSYNEQFFGPGTRLTVL.

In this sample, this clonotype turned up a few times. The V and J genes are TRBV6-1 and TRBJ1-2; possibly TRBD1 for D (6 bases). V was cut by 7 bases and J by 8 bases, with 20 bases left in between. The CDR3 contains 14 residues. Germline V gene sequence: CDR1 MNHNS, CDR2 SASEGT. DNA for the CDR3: TGTGCCAGCACCCTAGACAGGACGTCGGGAGGCTACACCTTC. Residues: CASTLDRTSGGYTF.